The 10 T cell receptor beta chains below were found in one sample sequenced in a study of shared clonotypes between healthy human individuals. Measured with immunoSEQ multiplex PCR; TCRdb has only the in-frame clones, and not every one. The sample lists hundreds of thousands of clones, roughly 72% seen once, with 12% in the top ten. Sequencing was done on a sample of PBMCs. These receptors were obtained from a woman between 35 and 50 years old in good health. Some clones in this sample may be carry-over from other donors' samples.

This clone was found many times. The chain is built from TRBV25-1 and TRBJ2-7, with unresolved D. This CDR3 contains 8 residues. The germline CDR1 and CDR2 sequences are MGHDK and SYGVNS. Trimming shortened V by 7 bases and J by 13 bases, and 8 bases separated the two germline ends. DNA for the CDR3: TGTGCCAGCAAAGACGGATACTTC. Protein: CASKDGYF.

The chain combines TRBV6-6 with TRBJ1-4, with no clear D. Germline values: CDR1 MNHNY, CDR2 SVGAGI (reference sequence). V lost 5 bases and J lost 5, with 6 bases in between. The CDR3 consists of 12 residues. The CDR3 nucleotides are TGTGCCAGCAGTCGCCCGAATGAAAAACTGTTTTTT. This encodes CASSRPNEKLFF.

The CDR3 region has the DNA TGTGCCAGCAGTGAAGCAGGGTCGGGCGGAATGGGGTACACCTTC. Amino acid sequence: CASSEAGSGGMGYTF. This chain joins TRBV6-1 and TRBJ1-2; D unclear. In germline, CDR1 is MNHNS, CDR2 SASEGT. The germline V and J ends were trimmed by 0 bases and 11 bases, with 19 bases remaining between them. This CDR3 contains 15 residues.

This chain uses TRBV7-9 with TRBJ2-5, with 9 bases matching TRBD1. The J call may be in error: the DNA end matches TRBJ2-7 better. Germline CDR1 is SEHNR and CDR2 is FQNEAQ (reference sequence). This CDR3 is 14 amino acids long. In DNA form, the CDR3 reads TGTGCCAGCAGCTTCGGGACAGGGCCCTACGAGCAGTACTTC. Translation gives CASSFGTGPYEQYF.

The rearrangement uses TRBV19 and TRBJ1-1; 7 bases agree with TRBD1. With 4 bases clipped from V and 5 bases from J, the junction kept 10 bases outside the gene matches. The germline gives CDR1 LNHDA, CDR2 SQIVND (reference sequence). The CDR3 consists of 15 residues. The CDR3: CASSTPLTGSTEAFF. For the CDR3, the DNA is TGTGCCAGTAGTACCCCCCTGACAGGGTCGACTGAAGCTTTCTTT.

The CDR3 DNA reads as TGCGCCAGCAGTACCATACTAGCGGGAGAAGGAGAGACCCAGTACTTC. As protein: CASSTILAGEGETQYF. The rearrangement links TRBV10-2 to TRBJ2-5; 11 bases line up with TRBD2. Germline CDR1 reads WSHSY; CDR2 reads SAAADI. V was clipped by 5 bases and J by 4 bases; unmatched bases: 9. This CDR3 region has 16 residues.

This clone was recorded at least ten times. The chain is built from TRBV5-1 and TRBJ2-2; the match to TRBD2 covers 8 bases. V was pared by 7 bases and J by 5 bases, with 7 bases of the junction left unmatched. The CDR3 has 14 residues. Per germline, CDR1 SGHRS and CDR2 YFSETQ. CDR3 coding DNA: TGCGCCAGCTCCCACCAGCGGGAGACCGGGGAGCTGTTTTTT. It codes for CASSHQRETGELFF.

This clone was observed once. The chain links TRBV25-1 to TRBJ1-5; no clear D. The CDR3 extends over 13 amino acids. V lost 2 bases and J 6 bases, leaving 8 bases between the germline ends. Germline values: CDR1 MGHDK, CDR2 SYGVNS. CDR3 in amino acids: CASSEHSSQPQHF. CDR3 nucleotide sequence: TGTGCCAGCAGTGAACACTCCAGTCAGCCCCAGCATTTT. The entire variable domain, with the rest obtained from reference TRBV25-1 and TRBJ1-5, is as follows: EADIYQTPRYLVIGTGKKITLECSQTMGHDKMYWYQQDPGMELHLIHYSYGVNSTEKGDLSSESTVSRIRTEHFPLTLESARPSHTSQYLCASSEHSSQPQHFGDGTRLSIL.

This chain uses TRBV30 with TRBJ2-1; 9 bases are a match to TRBD2. V shed 8 bases, J shed 2 bases, and the junction held 10 bases outside the gene matches. The CDR3 loop spans 15 amino acids. Per germline, CDR1 GTSNPN and CDR2 SVGIG (reference sequence). The CDR3 is CAGIYSGRAYNEQFF. Here the CDR3 DNA reads TGTGCCGGTATTTATAGCGGGAGAGCCTACAATGAGCAGTTCTTC.

V usage is TRBV7-8 and J usage is TRBJ2-2, with TRBD2 matching 7 bases. The ends lost 3 bases at V and 2 bases at J; junction bases unmatched: 0. The CDR3 is 14 residues long. Germline V gives CDR1 SGHVS, CDR2 FQNEAQ. The CDR3 spells CASSLGLNTGELFF. CDR3 bases: TGTGCCAGCAGCTTGGGACTAAACACCGGGGAGCTGTTTTTT.